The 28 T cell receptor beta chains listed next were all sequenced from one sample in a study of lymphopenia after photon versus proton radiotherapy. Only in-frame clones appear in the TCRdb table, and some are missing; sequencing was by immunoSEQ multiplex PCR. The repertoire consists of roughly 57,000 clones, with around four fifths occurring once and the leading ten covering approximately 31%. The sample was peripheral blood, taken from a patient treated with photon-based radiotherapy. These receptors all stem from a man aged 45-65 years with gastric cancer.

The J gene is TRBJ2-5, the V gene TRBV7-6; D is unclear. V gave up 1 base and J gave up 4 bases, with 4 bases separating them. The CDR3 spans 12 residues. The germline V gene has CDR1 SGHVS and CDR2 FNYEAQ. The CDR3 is CASSLVLETQYF. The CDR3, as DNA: TGTGCCAGCAGCTTAGTATTAGAGACCCAGTACTTC.

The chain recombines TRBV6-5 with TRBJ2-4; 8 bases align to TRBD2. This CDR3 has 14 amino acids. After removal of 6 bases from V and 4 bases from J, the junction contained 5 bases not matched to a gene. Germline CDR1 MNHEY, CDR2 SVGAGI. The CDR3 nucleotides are TGTGCCAGCAGGGAAACTAGCGGTAAAAACATTCAGTACTTC. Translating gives CASRETSGKNIQYF.

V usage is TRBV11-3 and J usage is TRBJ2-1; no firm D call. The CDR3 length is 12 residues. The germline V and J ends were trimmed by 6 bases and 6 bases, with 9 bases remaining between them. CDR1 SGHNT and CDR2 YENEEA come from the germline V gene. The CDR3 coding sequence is TGTGCCAGCAGTGAGGTCTCCAATGAGCAGTTCTTC. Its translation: CASSEVSNEQFF.

The CDR3 loop is CASSRGWGMNTEAFF. For the CDR3, the DNA is TGCGCCAGCAGCCGGGGGTGGGGTATGAACACTGAAGCTTTCTTT. The chain is built from TRBV5-1 and TRBJ1-1, with D possibly matching TRBD1 (5 bases). Germline V CDR1 and CDR2: SGHRS, YFSETQ. V shed 4 bases and J shed 0 bases, with 13 bases lying between them. The CDR3 covers 15 residues.

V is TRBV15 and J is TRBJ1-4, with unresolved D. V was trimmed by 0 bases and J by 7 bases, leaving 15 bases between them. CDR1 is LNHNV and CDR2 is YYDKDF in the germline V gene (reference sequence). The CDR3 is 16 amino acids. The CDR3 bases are TGTGCCACCAGCAGAGATCGAGAGGGTCTCGGTGAAAAACTGTTTTTT. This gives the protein CATSRDREGLGEKLFF.

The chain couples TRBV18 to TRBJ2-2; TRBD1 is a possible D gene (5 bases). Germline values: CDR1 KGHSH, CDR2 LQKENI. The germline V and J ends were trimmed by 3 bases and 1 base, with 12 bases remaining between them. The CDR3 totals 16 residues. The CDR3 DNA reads TGTGCCAGCTCACCCTTAGTCGACAGGAACACCGGGGAGCTGTTTTTT. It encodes CASSPLVDRNTGELFF.

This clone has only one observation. CDR3 DNA sequence: TGTGCCAGCAGCGATGCAGGGGGGGGTGAAAAACTGTTTTTT. Residues: CASSDAGGGEKLFF. The chain recombines TRBV5-4 with TRBJ1-4; 7 bases agree with TRBD1. With V trimmed by 4 bases and J by 7 bases, 7 bases remained unmatched. Germline V CDR1 and CDR2: SGHNT, YYREEE (reference sequence). CDR3 size: 14 residues.

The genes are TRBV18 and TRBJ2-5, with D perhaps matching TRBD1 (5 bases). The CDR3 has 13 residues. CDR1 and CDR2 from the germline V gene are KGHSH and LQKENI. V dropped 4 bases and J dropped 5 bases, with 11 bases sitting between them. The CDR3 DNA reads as TGTGCCAGCTCACTAGGACATGGGGAGACCCAGTACTTC. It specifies CASSLGHGETQYF. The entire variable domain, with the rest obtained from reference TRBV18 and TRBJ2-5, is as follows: NAGVMQNPRHLVRRRGQEARLRCSPMKGHSHVYWYRQLPEEGLKFMVYLQKENIIDESGMPKERFSAEFPKEGPSILRIQQVVRGDSAAYFCASSLGHGETQYFGPGTRLLVL.

This CDR3 reads CSALLATRQFF. The CDR3 DNA follows: TGCAGTGCCCTCCTAGCGACACGTCAGTTCTTC. The chain is built from TRBV20-1 and TRBJ2-1; D is perhaps TRBD2 (6 bases). This CDR3 has 11 residues. The germline V and J ends were trimmed by 6 bases and 13 bases, with 16 bases remaining between them. Germline-derived CDR1 and CDR2 are DFQATT and SNEGSKA (reference sequence).

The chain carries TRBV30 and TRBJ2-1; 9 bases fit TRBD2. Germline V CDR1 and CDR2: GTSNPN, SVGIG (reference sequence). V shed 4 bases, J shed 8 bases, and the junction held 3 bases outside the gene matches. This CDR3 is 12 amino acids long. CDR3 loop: CAWTSGNYEQFF. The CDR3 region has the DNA TGTGCCTGGACTAGCGGGAATTATGAGCAGTTCTTC.

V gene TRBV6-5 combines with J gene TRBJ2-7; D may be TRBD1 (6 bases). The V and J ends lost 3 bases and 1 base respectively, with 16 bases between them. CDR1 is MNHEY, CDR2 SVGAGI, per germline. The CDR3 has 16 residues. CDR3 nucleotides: TGTGCCAGCAGTTATAGTGCCCAGGGGAAGTCCTACGAGCAGTACTTC. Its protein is CASSYSAQGKSYEQYF.

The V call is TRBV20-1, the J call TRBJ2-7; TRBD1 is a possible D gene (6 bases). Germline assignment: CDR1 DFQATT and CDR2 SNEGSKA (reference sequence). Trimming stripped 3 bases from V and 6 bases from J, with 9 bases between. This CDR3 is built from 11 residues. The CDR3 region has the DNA TGCAGTGCTAGCTCAGGGGTCGAGCAGTACTTC. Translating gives CSASSGVEQYF.

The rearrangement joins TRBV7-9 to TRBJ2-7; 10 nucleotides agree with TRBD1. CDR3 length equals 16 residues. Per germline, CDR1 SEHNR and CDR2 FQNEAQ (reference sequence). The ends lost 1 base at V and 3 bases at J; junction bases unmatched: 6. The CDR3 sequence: CASSLVETGGSYEQYF. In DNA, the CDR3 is TGTGCCAGCAGCTTAGTGGAGACAGGGGGCAGCTACGAGCAGTACTTC.

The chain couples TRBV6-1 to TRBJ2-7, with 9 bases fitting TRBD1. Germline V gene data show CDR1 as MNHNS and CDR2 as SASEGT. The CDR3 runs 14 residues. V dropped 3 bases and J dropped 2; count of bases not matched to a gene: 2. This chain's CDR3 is CASSDTGGAYEQYF. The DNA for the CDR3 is TGTGCCAGCAGTGATACAGGGGGCGCCTACGAGCAGTACTTC.

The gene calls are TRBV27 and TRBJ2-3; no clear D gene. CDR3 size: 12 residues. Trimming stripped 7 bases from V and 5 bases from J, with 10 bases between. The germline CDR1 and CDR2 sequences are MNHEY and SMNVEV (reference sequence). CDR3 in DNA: TGTGCCAGCACCCAATGGATAGATACGCAGTATTTT. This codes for CASTQWIDTQYF.

The CDR3 DNA reads as TGTGCCAGTAGTATGGTGGGAGTTGGGCGAGAGACCCAGTACTTC. Protein sequence: CASSMVGVGRETQYF. This chain connects TRBV19 to TRBJ2-5; maybe TRBD2 (5 bases). Per the germline V gene, CDR1 is LNHDA and CDR2 is SQIVND (reference sequence). The CDR3 length is 15 residues. Trimming pared 3 bases from V and 4 bases from J, leaving 15 bases between.

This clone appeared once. CDR3 in amino acids: CASRNSNTGELFF. The CDR3 bases are TGTGCCAGCAGGAACTCGAACACCGGGGAGCTGTTTTTT. The V call is TRBV6-6, the J call TRBJ2-2, with unresolved D. Looked up from germline, CDR1 is MNHNY and CDR2 is SVGAGI (reference sequence). This CDR3 has 13 amino acids. Between the trimmed V and J ends, which lost 6 bases and 0 bases, there was a span of 5 bases.

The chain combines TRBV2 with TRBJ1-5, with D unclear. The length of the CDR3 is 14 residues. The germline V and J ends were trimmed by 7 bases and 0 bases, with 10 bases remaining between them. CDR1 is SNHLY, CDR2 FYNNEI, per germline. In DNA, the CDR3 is TGTGCCAGCAACCTAGACGGTAGCAATCAGCCCCAGCATTTT. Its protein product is CASNLDGSNQPQHF.

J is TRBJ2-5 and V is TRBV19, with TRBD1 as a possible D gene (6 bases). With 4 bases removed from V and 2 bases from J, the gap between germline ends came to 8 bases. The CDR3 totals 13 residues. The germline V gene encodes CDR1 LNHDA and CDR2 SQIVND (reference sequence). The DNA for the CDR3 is TGTGCCAGTAGTAGGACAGAACAAGAGACCCAGTACTTC. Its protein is CASSRTEQETQYF.

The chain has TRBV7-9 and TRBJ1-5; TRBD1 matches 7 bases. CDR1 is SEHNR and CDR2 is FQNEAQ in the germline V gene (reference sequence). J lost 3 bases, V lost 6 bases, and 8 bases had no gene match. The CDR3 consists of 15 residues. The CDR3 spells CASSSPGTDNQPQHF. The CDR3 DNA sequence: TGTGCCAGCAGTTCTCCCGGGACAGACAATCAGCCCCAGCATTTT.

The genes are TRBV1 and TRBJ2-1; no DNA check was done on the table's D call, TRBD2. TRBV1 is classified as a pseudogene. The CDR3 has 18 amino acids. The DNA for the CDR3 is TGCACCAGCAGCCGGCGACGACTAGCGGAAAGATCCTACAATGAGCAGTTCTTC. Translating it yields CTSSRRRLAERSYNEQFF.

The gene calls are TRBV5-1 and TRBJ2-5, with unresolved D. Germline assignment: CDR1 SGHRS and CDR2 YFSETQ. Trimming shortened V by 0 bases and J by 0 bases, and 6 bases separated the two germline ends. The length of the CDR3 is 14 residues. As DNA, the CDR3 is TGCGCCAGCAGCTTGGGTTTGTACCAAGAGACCCAGTACTTC. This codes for CASSLGLYQETQYF.

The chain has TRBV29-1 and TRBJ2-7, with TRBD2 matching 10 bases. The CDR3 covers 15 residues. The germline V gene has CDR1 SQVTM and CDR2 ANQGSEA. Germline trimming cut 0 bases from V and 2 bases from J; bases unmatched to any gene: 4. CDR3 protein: CSVEDRLAGTYEQYF. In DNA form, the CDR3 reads TGCAGCGTTGAAGATCGACTAGCGGGTACCTACGAGCAGTACTTC.

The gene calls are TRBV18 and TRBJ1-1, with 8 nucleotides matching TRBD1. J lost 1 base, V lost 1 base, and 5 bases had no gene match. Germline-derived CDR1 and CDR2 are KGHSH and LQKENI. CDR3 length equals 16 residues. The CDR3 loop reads CASSPLGRGQNTEAFF. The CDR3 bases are TGTGCCAGCTCACCACTAGGCAGGGGGCAGAACACTGAAGCTTTCTTT.

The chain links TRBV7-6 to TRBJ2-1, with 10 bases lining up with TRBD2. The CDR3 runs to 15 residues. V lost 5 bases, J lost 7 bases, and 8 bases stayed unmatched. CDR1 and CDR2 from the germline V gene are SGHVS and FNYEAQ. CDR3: CASSMGLAIWNEQFF. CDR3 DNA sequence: TGTGCCAGCAGCATGGGACTAGCGATCTGGAATGAGCAGTTCTTC.

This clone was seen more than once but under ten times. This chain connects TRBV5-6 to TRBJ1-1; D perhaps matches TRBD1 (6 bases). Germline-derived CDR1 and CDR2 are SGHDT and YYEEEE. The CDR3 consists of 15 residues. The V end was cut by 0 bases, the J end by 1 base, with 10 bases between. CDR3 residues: CASSLVGAPNTEAFF. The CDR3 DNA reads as TGTGCCAGCAGCTTGGTGGGGGCCCCGAACACTGAAGCTTTCTTT.

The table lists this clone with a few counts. CDR3 in DNA: TGTGCCTGGAGTGTACTGTCCAGCATGAACACTGAAGCTTTCTTT. This gives the protein CAWSVLSSMNTEAFF. The rearrangement uses TRBV30 and TRBJ1-1; D unresolved. This CDR3 comprises 15 residues. Germline-derived CDR1 and CDR2 are GTSNPN and SVGIG (reference sequence). Trimming removed 0 bases from V and 0 bases from J, with 11 bases in between.

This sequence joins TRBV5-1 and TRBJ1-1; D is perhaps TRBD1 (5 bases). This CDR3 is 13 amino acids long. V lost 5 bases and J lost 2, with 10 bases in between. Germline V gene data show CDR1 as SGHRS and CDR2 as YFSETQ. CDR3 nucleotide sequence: TGCGCCAGCAGAGAGGGACCTAACACTGAAGCTTTCTTT. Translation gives CASREGPNTEAFF.